This T cell receptor beta chain was recovered during a study of T cell repertoires in cytomegalovirus infection. As for the study in general: Shared public TCR beta signatures pointed to both CMV infection and a matching HLA type. Overall study findings and caveats: Summed frequency of public TCR beta families distinguished CMV carriers with the relevant HLA. Dominant in the ex vivo response were TCR beta clonotypes restricted by HLA-C and specific for CMV.

In regard to this clonotype: Its antigen remains unidentified.

TCRdb fed the reads into MiXCR, producing one record per CDR3 protein. The table has roughly 500,000 distinct CDR3 sequences, 15% to 20% seen once. V lost 8 bases, J lost 3 bases, and 7 bases stayed unmatched. This CDR3 region has 14 residues. Germline CDR1 ENHRY, CDR2 SYGVKD. J is TRBJ1-5 and V is TRBV10-3, with 7 bases that match TRBD1. The sequence derives from a human donor in good health (CMV status not recorded). Some clones in this sample may be carry-over from other donors' samples. The sequenced material came from CD8+ T cells from PBMCs. CDR3 amino acids: CAIRDSQYNQPQHF. The CDR3 nucleotides read TGTGCCATCCGGGACAGTCAGTACAATCAGCCCCAGCATTTT.